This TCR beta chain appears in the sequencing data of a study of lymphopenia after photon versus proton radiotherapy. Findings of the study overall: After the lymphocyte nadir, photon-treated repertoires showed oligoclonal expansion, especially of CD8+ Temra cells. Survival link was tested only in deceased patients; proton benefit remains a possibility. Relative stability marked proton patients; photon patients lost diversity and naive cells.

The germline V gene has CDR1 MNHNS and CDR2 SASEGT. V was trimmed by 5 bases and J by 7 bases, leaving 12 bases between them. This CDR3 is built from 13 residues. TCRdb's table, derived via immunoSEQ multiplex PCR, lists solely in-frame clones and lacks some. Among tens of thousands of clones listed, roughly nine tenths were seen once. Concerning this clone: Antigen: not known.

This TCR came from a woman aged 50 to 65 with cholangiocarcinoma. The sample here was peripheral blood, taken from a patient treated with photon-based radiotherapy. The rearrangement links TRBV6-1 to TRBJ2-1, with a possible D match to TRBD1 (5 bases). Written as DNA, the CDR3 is TGTGCCAGCAGTTATTACAGACAGAATGAGCAGTTCTTC. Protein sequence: CASSYYRQNEQFF.